The table lists the clone carrying this T cell receptor (beta chain) with many counts. The antigen is unknown. The V gene end was trimmed by 5 bases and the J gene end by 9 bases; junction bases not matched to a gene: 2. There are 13 residues in the CDR3. Per the germline V gene, CDR1 is SGHTA and CDR2 is FQGTGA. RNA transcripts gave rise to amplified TCR beta CDR3 regions. With the HTBI primer set, the TCR CDR3 went through a first round of RT-PCR. TCRdb reanalysed the multiplex PCR reads using MiXCR and keeps one entry per CDR3 protein. The sample includes some 400,000 distinct CDR3 sequences, over 15% seen only once; the top ten take roughly 3.5%. The record originates from a study of T cells in Graves' hyperthyroidism and ophthalmopathy. Study conclusions and caveats: The model's output predicted ophthalmopathy at a median of about 6.5 months prior to onset. Blood also contained most expanded thyroid clonotypes above 0.001.

Exclusion criteria comprised uncontrolled infection, other autoimmune disease, pregnancy or lactation. Sequenced: blood. The sequence was collected from a woman under 30 with Graves' hyperthyroidism. The chain is built from TRBV7-3 and TRBJ1-6; 9 nucleotides line up with TRBD1. The CDR3: CASSPDRGSPLHF. In DNA form, the CDR3 reads TGTGCCAGCAGCCCGGACAGGGGTTCACCCCTCCACTTT. Looking up the rest from reference TRBV7-3 and TRBJ1-6 gives the full variable domain: GAGVSQTPSNKVTEKGKYVELRCDPISGHTALYWYRQSLGQGPEFLIYFQGTGAADDSGLPNDRFFAVRPEGSVSTLKIQRTERGDSAVYLCASSPDRGSPLHFGNGTRLTVT.